These T cell receptor beta chains were read from a single sample in a study of T-cell memory formation after mild COVID-19. TCRdb itself ran the 5' RACE reads through MiXCR, one entry per CDR3 protein. The sample contains hundreds of thousands of distinct CDR3 sequences, just over 20% of which appear only once. The specimen was PBMCs or a T cell subset sorted from them (not recorded which). Every receptor here comes from an adult woman who had mild COVID-19 (a few samples of this study predate the infection). Cell type and time point are not known. CDR3s include the opening cysteine and the closing phenylalanine or tryptophan. D genes are given only for firm matches. Clone size is shown for a subset of rows, as once, few, many or a class of expanded clone.

DNA: TGTGCCAGCAGTCCTAGCGGGATCTACAATGAGCAGTTCTTC
CDR3: CASSPSGIYNEQFF
J: TRBJ2-1
V: TRBV12-3/TRBV12-4
D: TRBD2
size: few

DNA: TGTGCCAGCAGTTTGTCAGCGGGGGTTACAGATACGCAGTATTTT
CDR3: CASSLSAGVTDTQYF
J: TRBJ2-3
V: TRBV4-2
D: TRBD2
size: .

DNA: TGTGCCAGCAGCCGAAGGACGGGACAGGGGGTCTACGAGCAGTACTTC
CDR3: CASSRRTGQGVYEQYF
J: TRBJ2-7
V: TRBV7-2
D: TRBD1
size: .

DNA: TGTGCCAGCTCAGGCGAGAACACTGAAGCTTTCTTT
CDR3: CASSGENTEAFF
J: TRBJ1-1
V: TRBV18
D: .
size: .

DNA: TGTGCCAGCAGCTTTTCGGGGAGGCGCGAGCAGTACTTC
CDR3: CASSFSGRREQYF
J: TRBJ2-7
V: TRBV11-3
D: .
size: once

DNA: TGCAGTGCTAGAGATCTGGGGCAGGGGAGCAATCAGCCCCAGCATTTT
CDR3: CSARDLGQGSNQPQHF
J: TRBJ1-5
V: TRBV20-1
D: .
size: few

DNA: TGCGCCAGCAGCAACCCCCAGGGAGCGGGGTCAGAGACCCAGTACTTC
CDR3: CASSNPQGAGSETQYF
J: TRBJ2-5
V: TRBV5-1
D: TRBD2
size: many

DNA: TGTGCCAGCAGCTCGGACAGGGCGAAGGACTATGGCTACACCTTC
CDR3: CASSSDRAKDYGYTF
J: TRBJ1-2
V: TRBV7-9
D: TRBD1
size: .

DNA: TGTGCCAGCAGTTCCGCGCGCTGGAATATCGGAAGTGAGCAGTTCTTC
CDR3: CASSSARWNIGSEQFF
J: TRBJ2-1
V: TRBV28
D: .
size: .

DNA: TGTGCCAGCAGCTTGACGGACGGTTCCTACGAGCAGTACTTC
CDR3: CASSLTDGSYEQYF
J: TRBJ2-7
V: TRBV7-9
D: .
size: few

DNA: TGTGCCAGCAGACCTTCAGGGGGGACGAGGACCGGGGAGCTGTTTTTT
CDR3: CASRPSGGTRTGELFF
J: TRBJ2-2
V: TRBV27
D: .
size: .

DNA: TGTGCCTGGAGTGTTACCTCTCCCTACGAGCAGTACTTC
CDR3: CAWSVTSPYEQYF
J: TRBJ2-7
V: TRBV30
D: .
size: .

DNA: TGTGCCAGCAGTGGCGACACTACTGAAGAGCAGTACTTC
CDR3: CASSGDTTEEQYF
J: TRBJ2-7
V: TRBV6-5
D: .
size: .

DNA: TGTGCCAGCAGCTTAGGACAGGGGGCTCCGGAGCCCCAGCATTTT
CDR3: CASSLGQGAPEPQHF
J: TRBJ1-5
V: TRBV5-5
D: TRBD1
size: few

DNA: TGTGCCAGCAGCTGGGACAGGCCAAACTACGAGCAGTACTTC
CDR3: CASSWDRPNYEQYF
J: TRBJ2-7
V: TRBV5-5
D: TRBD1
size: few

DNA: TGTGCCAGCAGTCAGACTAGCGATGATGAGCAGTTCTTC
CDR3: CASSQTSDDEQFF
J: TRBJ2-1
V: TRBV11-1
D: TRBD2
size: .

DNA: TGTGCCAGCAGTCGTCACAGGGGGGATGAAAAACTGTTTTTT
CDR3: CASSRHRGDEKLFF
J: TRBJ1-4
V: TRBV6-6
D: TRBD1
size: few

DNA: TGTGCCAGCAGCCAAGATCAGGGGGCCGGAACTGAAGCTTTCTTT
CDR3: CASSQDQGAGTEAFF
J: TRBJ1-1
V: TRBV3-1
D: TRBD1
size: few

DNA: TGTGCCAGCAGTTACTCCAGGGAAGGTGCTGGAAACACCATATATTTT
CDR3: CASSYSREGAGNTIYF
J: TRBJ1-3
V: TRBV6-5
D: .
size: few

DNA: TGTGCCAGCAGCTTAGGACGCCCACCGAGACTATATCCCCAGTACTTC
CDR3: CASSLGRPPRLYPQYF
J: TRBJ2-7
V: TRBV13
D: .
size: .

DNA: TGTGCCAGCAGCGTACGGTCCTACAATGAGCAGTTCTTC
CDR3: CASSVRSYNEQFF
J: TRBJ2-1
V: TRBV9
D: .
size: few

DNA: TGTGCCATCAGTGGGGGGGCAGGGCGAAACAATGAGCAGTTCTTC
CDR3: CAISGGAGRNNEQFF
J: TRBJ2-1
V: TRBV10-3
D: .
size: .

DNA: TGTGCCAGCAGCGTGAGCCCCGGACTCACAGATACGCAGTATTTT
CDR3: CASSVSPGLTDTQYF
J: TRBJ2-3
V: TRBV9
D: .
size: .

DNA: TGCGCCAGCAGCTCGGGAATAAGGACAGGAGGAGAGACCCAGTACTTC
CDR3: CASSSGIRTGGETQYF
J: TRBJ2-5
V: TRBV5-1
D: TRBD1
size: few

DNA: TGCGCCAGCAGCCAAGATCCGGTGGATACGCAGTATTTT
CDR3: CASSQDPVDTQYF
J: TRBJ2-3
V: TRBV4-1
D: .
size: .

DNA: TGTGCCAGCAGCCCCTGGACTAGCGGGGCCGTACCCTACGAGCAGTACTTC
CDR3: CASSPWTSGAVPYEQYF
J: TRBJ2-7
V: TRBV11-1
D: TRBD2
size: few

DNA: TGTGCCAGCAGCTTAAGTTTGACAGGGACCTATGGCTACACCTTC
CDR3: CASSLSLTGTYGYTF
J: TRBJ1-2
V: TRBV11-2
D: TRBD1
size: .

DNA: TGTGCCAGTAGTCAGAGTTTTGCTGGGGCCAACGTCCTGACTTTC
CDR3: CASSQSFAGANVLTF
J: TRBJ2-6
V: TRBV19
D: .
size: many

DNA: TGCGCCAGCAGCCAAGATTGGGTACCTCGGGTCGTCCTACAGTACTTC
CDR3: CASSQDWVPRVVLQYF
J: TRBJ2-7
V: TRBV4-1
D: .
size: few

DNA: TGTGCCAGCGGAACAGCCCTGGGCAATCAGCCCCAGCATTTT
CDR3: CASGTALGNQPQHF
J: TRBJ1-5
V: TRBV9
D: .
size: few

DNA: TGTGCCAGCAGGAACCTCGACAGGAACAATCAGCCCCAGCATTTT
CDR3: CASRNLDRNNQPQHF
J: TRBJ1-5
V: TRBV28
D: .
size: .

DNA: TGTGCCACCAGTGAGCGGACTCCCATCTACGAGCAGTACTTC
CDR3: CATSERTPIYEQYF
J: TRBJ2-7
V: TRBV24-1
D: .
size: .

DNA: TGCGCCAGCAGCCAACACGACAGAAACACTGAAGCTTTCTTT
CDR3: CASSQHDRNTEAFF
J: TRBJ1-1
V: TRBV4-1
D: .
size: few

DNA: TGTGCCAGCAGCCCGACAGGGGGCTTGAGATACGAGCAGTACTTC
CDR3: CASSPTGGLRYEQYF
J: TRBJ2-7
V: TRBV12-3/TRBV12-4
D: TRBD1
size: .

DNA: TGTGCCAGCAGCCCCGGGACTAGCGGAACGAAGCAGTACTTC
CDR3: CASSPGTSGTKQYF
J: TRBJ2-7
V: TRBV11-3
D: TRBD2
size: few

DNA: TGTGCCAGCAGTTTAAGCGCCTTACCTGGCACAGATACGCAGTATTTT
CDR3: CASSLSALPGTDTQYF
J: TRBJ2-3
V: TRBV12-3/TRBV12-4
D: .
size: .